This T cell receptor (beta chain) was obtained from a study of blood T cell repertoires in COVID-19 (dated by TCRdb to the early 2020s). Regarding the research as a whole: Collaborator samples came from the United States, Italy and Spain and covered acute and convalescent phases of COVID-19. The material from the prospective study consisted of cDNA or gDNA derived from T cells, B-cell-depleted T cells, or PBMCs. Deeply sampled blood TCRbeta repertoires from subjects exposed to, actively infected with, or recovered from COVID-19 were included in the dataset. The repertoires were made available in a free public database intended to serve as a resource for research on the immune response to SARS-CoV-2. The samples were drawn from the first 160 participants of the ongoing ImmuneRACE study and from roughly 1,300 subjects provided by 6 global collaborators. Nearly every sample came with metadata listing a de-identified subject ID, COVID-19 status, age in years and sex. Where available, HLA class I and class II types were obtained from metadata supplied by the sample provider rather than from assay-based typing. The full study reports these points: Clinical and demographic metadata were provided uncurated, with the amount varying by source and participant.

Based on the germline V gene, the CDR1 and CDR2 sequences are MDHEN and SYDVKM. The CDR3 has 15 amino acids, counting the end cysteine and phenylalanine. Just the 45-base CDR3 DNA is kept, in frame starting at base 1. V is pruned by 5 bases and J by 0 bases, leaving 4 bases of the junction without a gene match. This clone appeared a single time. Its antigen is unknown. Base qualities are not provided; no much larger clone lies one nucleotide away. Participants in the prospective study were aged roughly 18 to 100 years, lived in about two dozen United States geographic areas, and enrolled through a virtual design. In the prospective study, cohorts were assigned on the basis of participant-reported clinical history obtained from a screening survey and a study questionnaire. Recovered participants in ImmuneRACE Cohort 3 were defined as having two consecutive negative NP/OP PCR tests, clearance from a healthcare professional, or resolution of symptoms. In the prospective study, whole blood, serum and a nasopharyngeal or oropharyngeal swab were collected from each participant by mobile phlebotomists. Over a 2-month period, participants in the prospective study had the option of providing additional blood draws and questionnaires. Before DNA extraction, blood samples from the prospective study were shipped at room temperature or frozen.

TCRbeta CDR3 regions were amplified from genomic DNA using the immunoSEQ Assay, a bias-controlled multiplex PCR. As for how the authors treated the data: The number of nucleated cells in each sample was estimated from the amplification of reference gene primers within the assay. To quantify the absolute abundance of each unique TCRbeta CDR3 rearrangement, sequence reads were collapsed and filtered. For each sample, productive Simpson clonality was calculated as the square root of Simpson's diversity index over productive rearrangements. This is the immuneACCESS table as TCRdb keeps it, with only in-frame sequences that have V and J called. A part of the clones is gone; compared with another copy, unresolved V genes explain less than half, and the rest is unexplained. V and J calls and clone size are as listed in that table; D and trimming were resolved from the DNA. This sample lists about 280,000 clones; 85% were detected once. The ten top clones hold roughly 2.5% of the sample.

Source material: PBMCs or T cells enriched from blood (not recorded which). The chain couples TRBV28 to TRBJ1-3; 7 bases in the junction line up with TRBD1. The source is a woman aged 45-65 years who had recovered from COVID-19. The bases are TGTGCCAGCAGTGGGACAGCTTACTCTGGAAACACCATATATTTT. Translated, this is CASSGTAYSGNTIYF.